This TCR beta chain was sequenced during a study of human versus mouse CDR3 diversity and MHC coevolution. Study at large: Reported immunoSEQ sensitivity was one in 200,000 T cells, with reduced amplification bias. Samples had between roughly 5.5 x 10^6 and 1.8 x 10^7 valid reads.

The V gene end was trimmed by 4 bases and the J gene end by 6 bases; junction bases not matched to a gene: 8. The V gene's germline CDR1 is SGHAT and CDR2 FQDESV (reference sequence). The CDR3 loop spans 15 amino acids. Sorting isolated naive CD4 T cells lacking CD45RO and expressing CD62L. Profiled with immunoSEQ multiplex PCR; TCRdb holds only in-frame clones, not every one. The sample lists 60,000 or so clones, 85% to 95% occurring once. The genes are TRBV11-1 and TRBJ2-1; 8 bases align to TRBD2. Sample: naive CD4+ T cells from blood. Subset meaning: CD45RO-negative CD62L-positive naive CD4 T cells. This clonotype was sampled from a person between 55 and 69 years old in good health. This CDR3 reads CASSSGLGGINEQFF. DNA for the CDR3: TGTGCCAGCAGCTCGGGACTAGGAGGAATCAATGAGCAGTTCTTC.